A single sample is the source of the 30 T cell receptor beta chains below, sequenced in a study of blood T cell repertoires in COVID-19. Using immunoSEQ multiplex PCR, the repertoire was profiled, and TCRdb retains in-frame clones only, with some absent. This sample has about 340,000 clones; 88% occur once, and the top ten carry 7.3%. The specimen sequenced was peripheral blood. These receptor sequences come from a woman aged 70-85 years with COVID-19, enrolled during active disease.

This sequence joins TRBV6-5 and TRBJ1-5, with D perhaps matching TRBD1 (6 bases). Trimming removed 8 bases at V and 1 base at J, with 15 bases between. The CDR3 sequence is 15 residues long. Germline assignment: CDR1 MNHEY and CDR2 SVGAGI. The CDR3 protein is CASLNGQGSNQPQHF. As DNA, the CDR3 is TGTGCCAGCCTAAACGGGCAGGGGAGCAATCAGCCCCAGCATTTT.

The chain employs TRBV27 and TRBJ2-7, with TRBD1 as a possible D gene (5 bases). V lost 7 bases to trimming and J lost 2 bases, with 15 bases between them. Germline-derived CDR1 and CDR2 are MNHEY and SMNVEV (reference sequence). The CDR3 spans 14 residues. The CDR3 loop is CASTSQGKAYEQYF. The CDR3 DNA sequence: TGTGCCAGCACCTCTCAGGGCAAGGCCTACGAGCAGTACTTC.

The gene calls are TRBV11-2 and TRBJ1-1; D may be TRBD1 (5 bases). The germline V and J ends were trimmed by 4 bases and 0 bases, with 6 bases remaining between them. This CDR3 spans 13 amino acids. Per germline, CDR1 SGHAT and CDR2 FQNNGV. CDR3 in DNA: TGTGCCAGCAGCTCGACAGTGAACACTGAAGCTTTCTTT. Translation: CASSSTVNTEAFF.

The genes are TRBV6-5 and TRBJ2-1; TRBD2 agrees at 11 bases. The J segment lost 8 bases and the V segment lost 0 bases, leaving 6 bases of the junction unmatched. The CDR3 consists of 16 residues. From germline, CDR1 is MNHEY and CDR2 SVGAGI. CDR3 coding DNA: TGTGCCAGCAGTTACTCTAGCGGGGGGGCCGGAGATGAGCAGTTCTTC. Translating gives CASSYSSGGAGDEQFF.

The chain carries TRBV5-1 and TRBJ1-2, with D uncertain. This CDR3 contains 14 residues. Trimming removed 3 bases at V and 7 bases at J, with 16 bases between. Germline V gives CDR1 SGHRS, CDR2 YFSETQ. This chain's CDR3 is CASSSGLSAGGYTF. The CDR3 DNA reads as TGCGCCAGCAGCTCTGGGTTGAGTGCGGGTGGCTACACCTTC. The full variable domain, with the rest looked up from reference TRBV5-1 and TRBJ1-2, is KAGVTQTPRYLIKTRGQQVTLSCSPISGHRSVSWYQQTPGQGLQFLFEYFSETQRNKGNFPGRFSGRQFSNSRSEMNVSTLELGDSALYLCASSSGLSAGGYTFGSGTRLTVV.

The chain recombines TRBV5-1 with TRBJ2-1, with unresolved D. V lost 0 bases, J lost 5 bases, and 3 bases lay in between. The CDR3 has 12 residues. The germline gives CDR1 SGHRS, CDR2 YFSETQ. CDR3 in amino acids: CASSLGNNEQFF. CDR3 DNA: TGCGCCAGCAGCTTGGGTAACAATGAGCAGTTCTTC.

The J gene is TRBJ2-7, the V gene TRBV27, with TRBD2 as a possible D gene (5 bases). CDR1 is MNHEY and CDR2 is SMNVEV in the germline V gene (reference sequence). V shed 3 bases and J shed 4 bases, with 13 bases lying between them. CDR3 size: 14 residues. The CDR3 protein is CASSLTRGSYEQYF. DNA for the CDR3: TGTGCCAGCAGTTTGACACGGGGTTCATACGAGCAGTACTTC.

The rearrangement uses TRBV29-1 and TRBJ1-1, with D unresolved. Germline values: CDR1 SQVTM, CDR2 ANQGSEA. The CDR3 is 13 amino acids. Trimming shortened V by 5 bases and J by 8 bases, and 18 bases separated the two germline ends. DNA for the CDR3: TGCAGCGTTTCGGGTGGTCAGTCTGCCGAAGCTTTCTTT. It is translated as CSVSGGQSAEAFF.

CDR3 sequence reads: CASSFGFNQPQHF. The CDR3 DNA follows: TGTGCCAGCAGTTTCGGGTTCAATCAGCCCCAGCATTTT. The rearrangement links TRBV12-3 or TRBV12-4 to TRBJ1-5; D not resolved. Trimming removed 3 bases at V and 3 bases at J, with 6 bases between. This CDR3 has 13 amino acids.

This clone showed up just once. The V and J genes are TRBV30 and TRBJ2-3; D might be TRBD2 (5 bases). CDR3 size: 14 residues. Trimming cost V 4 bases and J 2 bases, with 13 bases left between them. From germline, CDR1 is GTSNPN and CDR2 SVGIG (reference sequence). CDR3 region: CAWKAGLTTDTQYF. CDR3 DNA sequence: TGTGCCTGGAAGGCTGGACTCACCACAGATACGCAGTATTTT. Based on the CDR3 plus reference TRBV30 and TRBJ2-3, the full variable domain is SQTIHQWPATLVQPVGSPLSLECTVEGTSNPNLYWYRQAAGRGLQLLFYSVGIGQISSEVPQNLSASRPQDRQFILSSKKLLLSDSGFYLCAWKAGLTTDTQYFGPGTRLTVL.

This chain joins TRBV4-1 and TRBJ2-7; D is possibly TRBD2 (7 bases). Germline CDR1 is MGHRA and CDR2 is YSYEKL. Trimming shortened V by 0 bases and J by 3 bases, and 15 bases separated the two germline ends. This CDR3 comprises 16 residues. The CDR3 is CASSQDQNGGHYEQYF. The CDR3 DNA is TGCGCCAGCAGCCAAGATCAGAACGGGGGGCACTACGAGCAGTACTTC.

Written as DNA, the CDR3 is TGTGCCAGCAGTTTCGGGAACCCCTACGAGCAGTACTTC. Amino acid sequence: CASSFGNPYEQYF. V and J are TRBV12-3 or TRBV12-4 and TRBJ2-7, with a possible D match to TRBD2 (5 bases). The V and J ends lost 3 bases and 2 bases respectively, with 8 bases between them. This CDR3 has 13 amino acids.

The chain combines TRBV2 with TRBJ2-5; D gene ambiguous. V was trimmed by 4 bases and J by 1 base, leaving 7 bases between them. This CDR3 contains 13 residues. CDR1 is SNHLY, CDR2 FYNNEI, per germline. DNA for the CDR3: TGTGCCAGCAGTGTGTCAGTCCAAGAGACCCAGTACTTC. Protein sequence: CASSVSVQETQYF.

The chain has TRBV5-1 and TRBJ1-3; D gene ambiguous. CDR3 length equals 15 residues. V was clipped by 4 bases and J by 2 bases, with 13 bases between them. CDR1 SGHRS and CDR2 YFSETQ come from the germline V gene. The CDR3 loop is CASSPKGDTGNTIYF. The CDR3 nucleotides read TGCGCCAGCAGCCCGAAGGGAGACACTGGAAACACCATATATTTT.

The CDR3 sequence: CATSRGGVGGLTDTQYF. DNA of the CDR3: TGTGCCACCAGCAGAGGAGGGGTAGGGGGCCTCACAGATACGCAGTATTTT. The chain employs TRBV15 and TRBJ2-3, with 7 positions matching TRBD1. Germline V CDR1 and CDR2: LNHNV, YYDKDF (reference sequence). CDR3 length equals 17 residues. With 1 base clipped from V and 2 bases from J, the junction kept 9 bases outside the gene matches.

The chain recombines TRBV6-2 or TRBV6-3 with TRBJ2-5; 8 bases are shared with TRBD2. The V segment lost 2 bases and the J segment 5 bases; nucleotides outside the gene matches: 16. This CDR3 spans 18 amino acids. Germline V gives CDR1 MNHEY, CDR2 SVGEGT. The CDR3 protein is CASSYSLAGGGSEETQYF. The CDR3 region has the DNA TGTGCCAGCAGTTACAGTCTCGCGGGGGGCGGAAGTGAGGAGACCCAGTACTTC.

The V call is TRBV30, the J call TRBJ2-2; possibly TRBD1 for D (6 bases). The CDR3 sequence is 16 residues long. CDR1 is GTSNPN, CDR2 SVGIG, per germline (reference sequence). The germline V and J ends were trimmed by 1 base and 4 bases, with 16 bases remaining between them. CDR3: CAWSEQGVTCTGELFF. DNA for the CDR3: TGTGCCTGGAGTGAACAGGGAGTGACCTGCACCGGGGAGCTGTTTTTT.

V usage is TRBV2 and J usage is TRBJ2-5, with TRBD1 identical over 7 bases. Germline CDR1 SNHLY, CDR2 FYNNEI. The J segment lost 2 bases and the V segment lost 7 bases, leaving 4 bases of the junction unmatched. This CDR3 comprises 13 residues. CDR3 nucleotides: TGTGCCAGCACTGGGACAGCACAAGAGACCCAGTACTTC. Translated, it gives CASTGTAQETQYF.

This rearrangement joins TRBV24-1 to TRBJ1-2; TRBD1 matches at 11 bases. The CDR3 consists of 17 residues. J was trimmed by 0 bases and V by 3 bases; bases with no gene match: 5. The germline CDR1 and CDR2 sequences are KGHDR and SFDVKD. CDR3: CATSDRTGGPSNYGYTF. Here the CDR3 DNA reads TGTGCCACCAGTGATCGGACAGGGGGCCCTTCTAACTATGGCTACACCTTC.

This clone appeared once. The chain has TRBV2 and TRBJ2-5, with 8 bases that match TRBD2. CDR3 length: 16 residues. The germline gives CDR1 SNHLY, CDR2 FYNNEI. With 2 bases clipped from V and 5 bases from J, the junction kept 10 bases outside the gene matches. The CDR3 loop reads CASSENPAGGGETQYF. As DNA, the CDR3 is TGTGCCAGCAGTGAAAATCCGGCGGGGGGCGGGGAGACCCAGTACTTC.

The V gene is TRBV7-2, the J gene TRBJ1-4, with 11 bases that match TRBD1. The CDR3 extends over 15 amino acids. The junction had 0 bases not matched to a gene; V was cut back by 1 base and J by 5 bases. Germline loops: CDR1 SGHTA, CDR2 FQGNSA. The CDR3 is CASSLGTGGNEKLFF. The DNA of the CDR3 is TGTGCCAGCAGCTTAGGGACAGGGGGCAATGAAAAACTGTTTTTT.

The J gene is TRBJ2-7, the V gene TRBV28; TRBD1 matches 10 bases. This CDR3 is built from 15 residues. J lost 4 bases, V lost 3 bases, and 6 bases had no gene match. Germline CDR1 reads MDHEN; CDR2 reads SYDVKM. CDR3 amino acids: CASSFATGGFYEQYF. CDR3 nucleotide sequence: TGTGCCAGCAGTTTCGCGACAGGGGGCTTTTACGAGCAGTACTTC.

This clone was recorded once. V is TRBV30 and J is TRBJ2-7, with TRBD2 matching 11 bases. Germline-derived CDR1 and CDR2 are GTSNPN and SVGIG (reference sequence). V lost 2 bases and J lost 2; bases outside the gene matches: 5. The CDR3 length is 15 residues. The CDR3 here is CAWSRLAGRPYEQYF. The CDR3, as DNA: TGTGCCTGGAGTAGACTAGCGGGGAGACCCTACGAGCAGTACTTC.

The chain recombines TRBV5-1 with TRBJ2-7; TRBD1 aligns across 8 bases. With V trimmed by 0 bases and J by 4 bases, 6 bases remained unmatched. This CDR3 spans 15 amino acids. Germline V gives CDR1 SGHRS, CDR2 YFSETQ. In nucleotides, the CDR3 is TGCGCCAGCAGCTTGGGTGCAGGGGGCACTTACGAGCAGTACTTC. It codes for CASSLGAGGTYEQYF.

The chain combines TRBV24-1 with TRBJ1-2, with 8 bases matching TRBD1. This CDR3 is built from 14 residues. The germline gives CDR1 KGHDR, CDR2 SFDVKD. V shed 5 bases, J shed 4 bases, and the junction held 5 bases outside the gene matches. The CDR3 sequence: CATSGTGMGYGYTF. For the CDR3, the DNA is TGTGCCACCAGTGGGACAGGGATGGGCTATGGCTACACCTTC.

The rearrangement uses TRBV6-5 and TRBJ2-2, with 9 nucleotides matching TRBD1. V was clipped by 7 bases and J by 5 bases; unmatched bases: 8. Germline CDR1 is MNHEY and CDR2 is SVGAGI. This CDR3 region has 15 residues. The CDR3 coding sequence is TGTGCCAGCACCCCGGGACAGGGATGGACCGGGGAGCTGTTTTTT. Amino acid sequence: CASTPGQGWTGELFF.

The chain combines TRBV27 with TRBJ1-5; no reliable D call. From germline, CDR1 is MNHEY and CDR2 SMNVEV (reference sequence). V lost 5 bases to trimming and J lost 2 bases, with 10 bases between them. The CDR3 loop spans 14 amino acids. CDR3 residues: CASSGGGRNQPQHF. The CDR3 nucleotides read TGTGCCAGCAGTGGAGGTGGCCGCAATCAGCCCCAGCATTTT.

Here the CDR3 DNA reads TGTGCCAGCAGCTTGTTCAGTCTGAAGGAGCTGTTTTTT. This translates into CASSLFSLKELFF. The V gene is TRBV5-6, the J gene TRBJ2-2; D remains unclear. The germline gives CDR1 SGHDT, CDR2 YYEEEE. V lost 1 base and J lost 10, with 11 bases in between. The CDR3 length is 13 residues.

The rearrangement joins TRBV29-1 to TRBJ1-2, with 8 bases fitting TRBD1. The V gene end was trimmed by 7 bases and the J gene end by 5 bases; junction bases not matched to a gene: 6. The CDR3 has 12 amino acids. Germline assignment: CDR1 SQVTM and CDR2 ANQGSEA. CDR3 bases: TGCAGCGCCGACAGGGGTGGGTATGGCTACACCTTC. As protein: CSADRGGYGYTF.

The rearrangement uses TRBV3-1 (or the pseudogene TRBV3-2) and TRBJ2-7; the D is unclear. CDR3 length: 16 amino acids. The germline CDR1 and CDR2 sequences are LGHDT and YNNKEL (reference sequence). The V gene lost 2 bases and the J gene lost 0 bases, with 14 bases spanning the gap. This chain's CDR3 is CASSQTEKLTSYEQYF. In DNA form, the CDR3 reads TGTGCCAGCAGCCAAACGGAGAAATTGACCTCCTACGAGCAGTACTTC.